One sample yielded the 24 T cell receptor beta chains listed below, sequenced in a study of T cell repertoires in cytomegalovirus infection (dated by TCRdb to the late 2010s). The data were produced on an Illumina HiSeq 1500. TCRdb ran its own pipeline on the public reads, namely fastp trimming at Q25 and MiXCR clone calling, and kept in-frame beta chains. When rows share a CDR3 protein, they turn into one entry using the most common DNA and genes. The sample contains 250,000 or so distinct CDR3 sequences, approximately 15% of them found a single time. The ten biggest clones cover approximately 44% of the sample. Sequencing was done on a sample of CD8+ T cells from PBMCs. The receptors stem from a human donor in good health (CMV status not recorded). Some clones in this sample may be carry-over from other donors' samples.

The chain joins TRBV12-5 to TRBJ2-1, with D perhaps matching TRBD2 (5 bases). Trimming left V 5 bases short and J 0 bases short, with 11 bases between. Germline assignment: CDR1 LGHNT and CDR2 FRNRAP. CDR3 length equals 15 residues. The CDR3 DNA sequence: TGTGCTAGTGGTACCACTGGGAGCTCCTACAATGAGCAGTTCTTC. The encoded protein is CASGTTGSSYNEQFF.

The rearrangement uses TRBV6-6 and TRBJ1-2; perhaps TRBD1 as D (5 bases). Germline V gene lookup returns CDR1 MNHNY and CDR2 SVGAGI (reference sequence). Trimming pared 1 base from V and 8 bases from J, leaving 11 bases between. The CDR3 covers 13 residues. The CDR3 sequence is CASSYLGVGGYTF. CDR3 in DNA: TGTGCCAGCAGTTACTTAGGGGTGGGGGGCTACACCTTC.

The genes are TRBV28 and TRBJ2-2; D uncertain. The CDR3 length is 15 residues. V lost 5 bases to trimming and J lost 1 base, with 11 bases between them. Germline-derived CDR1 and CDR2 are MDHEN and SYDVKM. The CDR3 loop reads CASSPRAENTGELFF. DNA of the CDR3: TGTGCCAGCAGTCCTAGGGCGGAGAACACCGGGGAGCTGTTTTTT.

In this sample, this clonotype turned up a few times. This chain joins TRBV27 and TRBJ2-7, with D possibly being TRBD1 or TRBD2 (5 bases each). The CDR3 is 15 amino acids. V gave up 3 bases and J gave up 0 bases, with 12 bases separating them. The V gene's germline CDR1 is MNHEY and CDR2 SMNVEV (reference sequence). CDR3 nucleotides: TGTGCCAGCAGTTTCCTTGGGGACGTCTCCTACGAGCAGTACTTC. Translation: CASSFLGDVSYEQYF.

This clonotype was seen many times. This chain joins TRBV20-1 and TRBJ1-6; 7 bases line up with TRBD1. CDR1 and CDR2 (germline): DFQATT, SNEGSKA (reference sequence). The CDR3 is made up of 14 amino acids. Germline trimming cut 7 bases from V and 8 bases from J; bases unmatched to any gene: 11. The CDR3 DNA follows: TGCAGTGGCAAGGGGGCGGGGGTGGATTCACCCCTCCACTTT. It encodes CSGKGAGVDSPLHF.

Regarding this clonotype: Since a much larger clone is just one base distant, this may be a read error. The rearrangement links TRBV4-1 to TRBJ2-7; the D gene is possibly TRBD1 (6 bases). CDR1 is MGHRA and CDR2 is YSYEKL in the germline V gene. The CDR3 extends over 13 amino acids. The chain's CDR3 is CGSRASTGHEQYF. The CDR3 DNA is TGCGGCAGCAGAGCGTCAACAGGGCATGAGCAGTACTTC.

This clonotype appeared a few times. V gene TRBV6-6 combines with J gene TRBJ2-2; 7 bases fit TRBD1. This CDR3 has 19 residues. V lost 6 bases to trimming and J lost 3 bases; unmatched junction nucleotides: 19. From germline, CDR1 is MNHNY and CDR2 SVGAGI (reference sequence). CDR3 bases: TGTGCCAGCAGAATGAACGCAGGGGGTACTCTACGGGACACCGGGGAGCTGTTTTTT. This translates into CASRMNAGGTLRDTGELFF.

This clonotype was detected many times. The rearrangement uses TRBV4-3 and TRBJ2-3, with D unclear. This CDR3 is 14 amino acids long. Per the germline V gene, CDR1 is LGHNA and CDR2 is YSLEER. V dropped 1 base and J dropped 12 bases, with 17 bases sitting between them. The CDR3: CASSQVFPPPSQYF. CDR3 DNA sequence: TGCGCCAGCAGCCAAGTCTTCCCCCCTCCCTCACAGTATTTT.

The gene calls are TRBV2 and TRBJ2-2; D perhaps matches TRBD1 (5 bases). The CDR3 spans 15 residues. The germline gives CDR1 SNHLY, CDR2 FYNNEI. The V end lost 5 bases, the J end lost 1 base, and 11 bases lay between the germline ends. CDR3 sequence (DNA): TGTGCCAGCAGTCCGAACAGGAAGAACACCGGGGAGCTGTTTTTT. It translates to CASSPNRKNTGELFF.

The chain combines TRBV6-2 or TRBV6-3 with TRBJ2-1; D gene uncertain. Germline V lookup: CDR1 MNHEY, CDR2 SVGEGT. The CDR3 consists of 14 residues. V shed 9 bases and J shed 5 bases, with 17 bases lying between them. In DNA, the CDR3 is TGTGCCAGTACCCAATACTATCGCGACAATGAGCAGTTCTTC. It encodes CASTQYYRDNEQFF.

Many counts were recorded for this clonotype. V usage is TRBV28 and J usage is TRBJ2-1; D gene uncertain. This CDR3 region has 16 residues. CDR1 is MDHEN, CDR2 SYDVKM, per germline. V lost 1 base to trimming and J lost 9 bases, with 19 bases between them. CDR3 residues: CASSLSGPWAIGEQFF. CDR3 nucleotide sequence: TGTGCCAGCAGTTTATCCGGACCCTGGGCGATAGGTGAGCAGTTCTTC.

This clonotype turned up a few times. This chain links TRBV9 with TRBJ2-3; D is perhaps TRBD2 (6 bases). Between the trimmed V and J ends, which lost 0 bases and 2 bases, there was a span of 10 bases. CDR3 size: 15 residues. Looked up from germline, CDR1 is SGDLS and CDR2 is YYNGEE. CDR3 sequence: CASSVVTSHTDTQYF. The CDR3, as DNA: TGTGCCAGCAGCGTAGTTACTAGCCACACAGATACGCAGTATTTT.

There are many counts of this clonotype. The chain is built from TRBV7-6 and TRBJ2-6; D is possibly TRBD1 (6 bases). Germline lookup yields CDR1 SGHVS and CDR2 FNYEAQ. The CDR3 length is 18 residues. The ends were cut back, 1 base at V and 0 bases at J, with 13 bases in the middle. The CDR3 sequence: CASSLVPGESSGANVLTF. Written as DNA, the CDR3 is TGTGCCAGCAGCTTAGTTCCAGGGGAAAGCTCTGGGGCCAACGTCCTGACTTTC.

In its sample, this clonotype was seen a few times. The chain links TRBV2 to TRBJ2-7; 8 nucleotides align to TRBD2. The CDR3 has 15 amino acids. Germline assignment: CDR1 SNHLY and CDR2 FYNNEI. V was clipped by 10 bases and J by 6 bases; unmatched bases: 17. As DNA, the CDR3 is TGTGCCATTGTTCGGGAAGCGGGGGCTGGGGTCGAGCAGTACTTC. This encodes CAIVREAGAGVEQYF.

V and J are TRBV2 and TRBJ2-3, with 9 nucleotides matching TRBD2. Germline lookup yields CDR1 SNHLY and CDR2 FYNNEI. V lost 1 base to trimming and J lost 2 bases; unmatched junction nucleotides: 13. The CDR3 has 19 amino acids. CDR3 bases: TGTGCCAGCAGTGAAGTACTAGCGGGCACCGCGGCACACACAGATACGCAGTATTTT. This encodes CASSEVLAGTAAHTDTQYF. The variable domain in full, completed from reference TRBV2 and TRBJ2-3, reads EPEVTQTPSHQVTQMGQEVILRCVPISNHLYFYWYRQILGQKVEFLVSFYNNEISEKSEIFDDQFSVERPDGSNFTLKIRSTKLEDSAMYFCASSEVLAGTAAHTDTQYFGPGTRLTVL.

The chain links TRBV14 to TRBJ2-2; 7 bases are a match to TRBD1. This CDR3 has 19 residues. The junction had 14 bases not matched to a gene; V was cut back by 1 base and J by 3 bases. Germline CDR1 and CDR2: SGHDN and FVKESK. CDR3 region: CASSQGWTGGGRDTGELFF. DNA of the CDR3: TGTGCCAGCAGCCAAGGTTGGACAGGAGGCGGTCGGGACACCGGGGAGCTGTTTTTT.

This clonotype was observed a few times. This chain uses TRBV29-1 with TRBJ2-1; 10 bases align to TRBD2. This CDR3 comprises 13 residues. V dropped 6 bases and J dropped 9; count of bases not matched to a gene: 8. Germline loops: CDR1 SQVTM, CDR2 ANQGSEA. CDR3 protein: CSVHSGGAGEQFF. In DNA, the CDR3 is TGCAGCGTCCACAGCGGGGGGGCGGGTGAGCAGTTCTTC.

This clonotype was seen just once. The chain employs TRBV6-5 and TRBJ2-1; 12 bases are shared with TRBD2. From germline, CDR1 is MNHEY and CDR2 SVGAGI. The V gene end was trimmed by 5 bases and the J gene end by 10 bases; junction bases not matched to a gene: 9. The CDR3 covers 15 residues. The CDR3 loop reads CASSGLAGPLREQFF. CDR3 in DNA: TGTGCCAGCAGTGGACTAGCGGGGCCCCTTAGGGAGCAGTTCTTC.

This clonotype has just a few counts. This rearrangement joins TRBV20-1 to TRBJ2-7; 9 bases align to TRBD1. The V segment lost 4 bases and the J segment 5 bases; nucleotides outside the gene matches: 9. In germline, CDR1 is DFQATT, CDR2 SNEGSKA (reference sequence). The CDR3 runs 14 residues. CDR3 in amino acids: CSANDRGGIHEQYF. CDR3 nucleotides: TGCAGTGCTAACGACAGGGGGGGGATCCACGAGCAGTACTTC.

This clonotype was seen repeatedly, ten times or more. This chain links TRBV7-9 with TRBJ2-4; possibly TRBD1 for D (6 bases). Trimming pared 1 base from V and 8 bases from J, leaving 21 bases between. The CDR3 length is 17 residues. Germline V gene sequence: CDR1 SEHNR, CDR2 FQNEAQ (reference sequence). For the CDR3, the DNA is TGTGCCAGCAGCTTAGGGGTGGGGACACTTTCAGAGGACATTCAGTACTTC. This encodes CASSLGVGTLSEDIQYF.

This clonotype was observed many times. J is TRBJ2-7 and V is TRBV7-2, with 7 positions matching TRBD2. Per germline, CDR1 SGHTA and CDR2 FQGNSA. Trimming removed 3 bases from V and 3 bases from J; junction bases left unmatched: 5. The CDR3 runs to 14 residues. CDR3 amino acids: CASSLGLQFYEQYF. The CDR3 DNA is TGTGCCAGCAGCTTGGGACTACAATTCTACGAGCAGTACTTC.

In its sample, this clonotype was seen a few times. The rearrangement links TRBV9 to TRBJ2-2, with 7 bases fitting TRBD1. Germline V gives CDR1 SGDLS, CDR2 YYNGEE. V trimming: 4 bases; J trimming: 5 bases; junction bases outside the gene matches: 8. The CDR3 spans 15 residues. CDR3 sequence reads: CASSSRDSFTGELFF. The CDR3 coding sequence is TGTGCCAGCAGCTCAAGGGACAGCTTTACCGGGGAGCTGTTTTTT. The full variable domain, in which reference TRBV9 and TRBJ2-2 provide the parts outside the CDR3, is DSGVTQTPKHLITATGQRVTLRCSPRSGDLSVYWYQQSLDQGLQFLIQYYNGEERAKGNILERFSAQQFPDLHSELNLSSLELGDSALYFCASSSRDSFTGELFFGEGSRLTVL.

The table lists this clonotype with a few counts. The rearrangement uses TRBV4-2 and TRBJ2-2; D may match TRBD1 or TRBD2 (5 bases each). The V end was cut by 3 bases, the J end by 4 bases, with 9 bases between. Germline V lookup: CDR1 LGHNA, CDR2 YNFKEQ. This CDR3 comprises 14 residues. The CDR3 spells CASSQGVLTGELFF. CDR3 nucleotides: TGTGCCAGCAGCCAGGGGGTCCTCACCGGGGAGCTGTTTTTT.

The rearrangement links TRBV7-9 to TRBJ1-4, with D possibly being TRBD1 (5 bases). The CDR3 contains 16 residues. The germline CDR1 and CDR2 sequences are SEHNR and FQNEAQ (reference sequence). The germline V and J ends were trimmed by 5 bases and 5 bases, with 18 bases remaining between them. The CDR3 bases are TGTGCCAGCAGCGAGAGCGGGGCTCTGCGGAATGAAAAACTGTTTTTT. Its protein product is CASSESGALRNEKLFF.